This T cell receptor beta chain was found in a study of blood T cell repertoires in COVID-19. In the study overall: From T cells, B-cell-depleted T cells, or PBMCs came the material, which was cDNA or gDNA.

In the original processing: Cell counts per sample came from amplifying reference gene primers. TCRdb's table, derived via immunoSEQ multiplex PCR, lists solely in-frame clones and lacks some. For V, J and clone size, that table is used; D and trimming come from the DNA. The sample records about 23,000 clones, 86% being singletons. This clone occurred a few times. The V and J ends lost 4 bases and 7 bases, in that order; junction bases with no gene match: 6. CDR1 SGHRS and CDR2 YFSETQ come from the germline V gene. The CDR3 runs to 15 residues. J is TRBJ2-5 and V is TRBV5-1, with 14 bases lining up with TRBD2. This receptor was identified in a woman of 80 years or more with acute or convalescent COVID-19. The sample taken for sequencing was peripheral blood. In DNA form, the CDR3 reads TGCGCCAGCAGCCCGGGACTAGCGGGAGTTGTGACCCAGTACTTC. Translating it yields CASSPGLAGVVTQYF.